Listed below are T cell receptor beta chains from one sample, sequenced in a study of cytomegalovirus exposure and HLA in healthy donors. Sequencing used immunoSEQ multiplex PCR; TCRdb keeps in-frame clones, though not all of them. The repertoire holds fewer than 200,000 clones, approximately 79% seen once, with 3.5% to 5% in the top ten. What was sequenced was PBMCs. These receptors were taken from a man in his forties or fifties in good health and CMV-seronegative. CDR3s include the opening cysteine and the closing phenylalanine or tryptophan. The order of the fields is J gene, clone size, D gene, V gene, CDR3 protein, CDR3 DNA. The D gene is left open where the match is weak. A clone size is listed for some rows: how often the clone was seen (once, few, many), or a class if it is expanded.

TRBJ2-3	NA	TRBD2	TRBV12-5	CASGGVSGGATDTQYF	TGTGCTAGTGGTGGGGTTAGCGGGGGGGCCACAGATACGCAGTATTTT
TRBJ2-3	NA	TRBD2	TRBV6-5	CASLKRGGGYTQYF	TGTGCCAGCTTAAAGCGGGGGGGCGGTTATACGCAGTATTTT
TRBJ1-1	NA	TRBD1	TRBV15	CATSTGQGGEAFF	TGTGCCACCAGCACCGGACAGGGAGGTGAAGCTTTCTTT
TRBJ2-5	NA	NA	TRBV5-1	CASSLDGVQETQYF	TGCGCCAGCAGCTTGGACGGGGTGCAAGAGACCCAGTACTTC
TRBJ1-5	NA	NA	TRBV4-1	CASSQDRGNQPQHF	TGCGCCAGCAGCCAAGATCGGGGCAATCAGCCCCAGCATTTT
TRBJ2-3	few	NA	TRBV6-6	CASCLVRGGPIDTQYF	TGTGCCAGTTGCCTGGTTAGGGGGGGGCCGATAGATACGCAGTATTTT
TRBJ2-5	NA	NA	TRBV5-6	CASSGGGAIWETQYF	TGTGCCAGCAGCGGGGGGGGCGCGATATGGGAGACCCAGTACTTC
TRBJ2-3	NA	TRBD1	TRBV28	CASSFGQGGTDTQYF	TGTGCCAGCAGTTTCGGGCAGGGGGGCACAGATACGCAGTATTTT
TRBJ2-6	NA	NA	TRBV28	CASSRRGTSGANVLTF	TGTGCCAGCAGTCGTCGAGGAACCTCTGGGGCCAACGTCCTGACTTTC
TRBJ2-5	NA	TRBD2	TRBV7-9	CASSYGGGAVETQYF	TGTGCCAGCAGCTATGGCGGGGGGGCCGTAGAGACCCAGTACTTC
TRBJ1-4	few	NA	TRBV6-5	CASSLSLGLEKLFF	TGTGCCAGCAGTCTTTCGCTCGGTCTAGAAAAACTGTTTTTT
TRBJ2-3	NA	TRBD1	TRBV5-4	CASSLGWGQGTDTQYF	TGTGCCAGCAGTCTTGGTTGGGGACAGGGCACAGATACGCAGTATTTT
TRBJ2-2	NA	NA	TRBV19	CASSIFTRHTGELFF	TGTGCCAGTAGTATTTTCACTAGACATACCGGGGAGCTGTTTTTT
TRBJ2-7	NA	TRBD1	TRBV5-1	CASNPLDRASYEQYF	TGCGCCAGCAACCCATTAGACAGGGCCTCCTACGAGCAGTACTTC
TRBJ1-5	NA	TRBD1	TRBV7-2	CASSPTGGNQPQHF	TGTGCCAGCAGCCCGACAGGGGGCAATCAGCCCCAGCATTTT
TRBJ2-3	few	TRBD2	TRBV6-4	CASSLRGGEDTQYF	TGTGCCAGCAGTTTGCGGGGGGGCGAGGATACGCAGTATTTT
TRBJ1-2	NA	TRBD1	TRBV6-6	CASSYFEGQGVYGYTF	TGTGCCAGCAGTTACTTCGAGGGACAGGGAGTCTATGGCTACACCTTC
TRBJ2-1	once	TRBD2	TRBV6-1	CASSSSGGRYNEQFF	TGTGCCAGCAGTTCGAGCGGGGGCCGGTACAATGAGCAGTTCTTC
TRBJ1-2	NA	NA	TRBV19	CASSSSLTGAYGYTF	TGTGCCAGTAGTTCCTCGTTGACAGGCGCCTATGGCTACACCTTC
TRBJ2-3	NA	TRBD2	TRBV5-1	CASRTSGEITDTQYF	TGCGCCAGCAGGACTAGCGGGGAGATAACAGATACGCAGTATTTT
TRBJ2-4	NA	TRBD2	TRBV28	CASSFWTSGGENKNIQYF	TGTGCCAGCAGTTTTTGGACTAGCGGGGGGGAGAACAAAAACATTCAGTACTTC
TRBJ2-1	NA	TRBD2	TRBV9	CASSLAGGYNEQFF	TGTGCCAGCAGCCTAGCGGGGGGCTACAATGAGCAGTTCTTC
TRBJ1-1	few	NA	TRBV6-6	CASSSHVGETEAFF	TGTGCCAGCAGTTCTCATGTGGGAGAGACTGAAGCTTTCTTT
TRBJ2-7	few	NA	TRBV25-1	CASSEIQSSDEQYF	TGTGCCAGCAGTGAAATACAGTCATCGGACGAGCAGTACTTC
TRBJ2-3	once	TRBD2	TRBV13	CASSLILAGASRDDTQYF	TGTGCCAGCAGCTTAATCTTAGCGGGGGCCTCGAGGGACGATACGCAGTATTTT
TRBJ2-2	NA	TRBD2	TRBV10-3	CAISLTSGGANGELFF	TGTGCCATCAGCCTGACTAGCGGGGGGGCTAACGGGGAGCTGTTTTTT
TRBJ2-5	NA	NA	TRBV5-1	CASSLANSKETQYF	TGCGCCAGCAGCTTGGCAAACAGTAAAGAGACCCAGTACTTC
TRBJ2-7	NA	TRBD1	TRBV7-2	CASTFGQGSYEQYF	TGTGCCAGCACCTTCGGACAGGGGTCTTACGAGCAGTACTTC
TRBJ2-1	NA	NA	TRBV29-1	CSVPAGNRRGPFSYNEQFF	TGCAGCGTCCCAGCCGGAAATCGGCGGGGGCCATTCTCCTACAATGAGCAGTTCTTC
TRBJ2-5	few	NA	TRBV28	CASTPPGETQYF	TGTGCCAGCACACCCCCAGGGGAGACCCAGTACTTC
TRBJ1-6	NA	TRBD1	TRBV27	CASSLARGQSYNSPLHF	TGTGCCAGCAGCCTTGCCAGGGGGCAGTCCTATAATTCACCCCTCCACTTT
TRBJ1-1	NA	NA	TRBV4-3	CASSQRGTEAFF	TGCGCCAGCAGCCAAAGGGGTACTGAAGCTTTCTTT
TRBJ2-2	NA	NA	TRBV7-6	CASSAIGELFF	TGTGCCAGCAGCGCGATCGGGGAGCTGTTTTTT
TRBJ1-6	NA	NA	TRBV6-4	CASSLESSYNSPLHF	TGTGCCAGCAGTTTGGAGAGCTCCTATAATTCACCCCTCCACTTT
TRBJ2-4	NA	NA	TRBV5-1	CASASGSENIQYF	TGCGCCAGCGCCTCGGGTAGCGAAAACATTCAGTACTTC
TRBJ2-5	NA	TRBD1	TRBV5-1	CASSSPPGTGGIGETQYF	TGCGCCAGCAGCTCCCCACCCGGGACAGGGGGGATTGGAGAGACCCAGTACTTC
TRBJ2-7	NA	NA	TRBV5-5	CASRETPFYEQYF	TGTGCCAGCAGGGAGACGCCATTCTACGAGCAGTACTTC
TRBJ2-7	NA	TRBD1	TRBV4-1	CASSHAPGTGDAYEQYF	TGCGCCAGCAGCCACGCCCCCGGGACAGGAGACGCCTACGAGCAGTACTTC
TRBJ1-4	few	NA	TRBV4-1	CASSQARGEKLFF	TGCGCCAGCAGCCAAGCTCGAGGTGAAAAACTGTTTTTT
TRBJ2-6	NA	NA	TRBV11-2	CASSLTAGANVLTF	TGTGCCAGCAGCTTAACAGCAGGGGCCAACGTCCTGACTTTC
TRBJ2-7	NA	TRBD1	TRBV5-4	CASRGTGDEQYF	TGTGCCAGCAGAGGGACAGGGGACGAGCAGTACTTC
TRBJ1-1	NA	NA	TRBV6-6	CASSPPKGRNTEAFF	TGTGCCAGCAGCCCCCCGAAGGGGCGGAACACTGAAGCTTTCTTT
TRBJ2-3	NA	NA	TRBV6-6	CASSSLQGGSDTQYF	TGTGCCAGCAGTTCCCTTCAGGGAGGCTCAGATACGCAGTATTTT
TRBJ1-1	few	NA	TRBV6-1	CASSEAGGNTEAFF	TGTGCCAGCAGTGAAGCAGGGGGAAACACTGAAGCTTTCTTT
TRBJ2-2	NA	NA	TRBV11-2	CASSNVRGDTGELFF	TGTGCCAGCAGCAACGTTAGAGGTGACACCGGGGAGCTGTTTTTT
TRBJ1-4	NA	TRBD1	TRBV6-5	CASSMDRADEKLFF	TGTGCCAGCAGTATGGACAGGGCGGATGAAAAACTGTTTTTT
TRBJ2-2	NA	TRBD1	TRBV6-5	CASRLQGAITGELFF	TGTGCCAGCAGACTCCAGGGGGCGATCACCGGGGAGCTGTTTTTT
TRBJ1-1	NA	TRBD1	TRBV19	CASSQGVGPEAFF	TGTGCCAGTAGCCAGGGGGTAGGGCCTGAAGCTTTCTTT
TRBJ1-1	NA	NA	TRBV10-2	CASFAGGAGTEAFF	TGCGCCAGCTTCGCGGGGGGGGCGGGTACTGAAGCTTTCTTT
TRBJ2-1	NA	NA	TRBV1	CTSSQFSRLAGGFQFF	TGCACCAGCAGCCAATTCTCCCGACTAGCGGGGGGGTTTCAGTTCTTC
TRBJ1-1	few	NA	TRBV7-2	CASSPRLFTEAFF	TGTGCCAGCAGCCCCAGGCTTTTCACTGAAGCTTTCTTT
TRBJ2-5	NA	NA	TRBV9	CASSVGQTEETQYF	TGTGCCAGCAGCGTAGGACAGACGGAAGAGACCCAGTACTTC
TRBJ2-7	NA	NA	TRBV7-9	CASSAEFATSYEQYF	TGTGCCAGCAGCGCCGAATTCGCTACTTCCTACGAGCAGTACTTC